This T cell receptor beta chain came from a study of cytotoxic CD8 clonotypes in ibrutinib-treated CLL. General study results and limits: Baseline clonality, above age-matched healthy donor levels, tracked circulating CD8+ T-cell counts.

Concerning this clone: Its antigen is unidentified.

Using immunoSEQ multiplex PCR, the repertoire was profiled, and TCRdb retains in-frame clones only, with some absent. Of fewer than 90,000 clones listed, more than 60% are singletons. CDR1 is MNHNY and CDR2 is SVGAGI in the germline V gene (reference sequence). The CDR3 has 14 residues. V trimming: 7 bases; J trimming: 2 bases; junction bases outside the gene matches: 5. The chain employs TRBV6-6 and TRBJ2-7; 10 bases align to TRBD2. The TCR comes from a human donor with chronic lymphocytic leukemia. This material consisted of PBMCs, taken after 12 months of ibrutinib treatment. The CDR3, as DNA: TGTGCCAGCATCGCTAGCGGGGGAACCTACGAGCAGTACTTC. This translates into CASIASGGTYEQYF.